This entry concerns a single T cell receptor beta chain. Its target is unknown. This entry is derived from a study of PD-1 blockade in classical Hodgkin lymphoma. General observations from the study: When nivolumab was started under 1 year after ASCT, patients were excluded.

Germline V CDR1 and CDR2: ENHRY, SYGVKD. V trimming: 5 bases; J trimming: 2 bases; junction bases outside the gene matches: 8. The CDR3 spans 16 residues. TCRdb keeps only in-frame clones here, not all; method: immunoSEQ multiplex PCR. Altogether nearly 60,000 clones are present, approximately 89% being singletons, with the ten largest covering 8% to 13%. Each patient's relapse followed autologous stem cell transplantation, and brentuximab vedotin exposure varied. This receptor was obtained from a human donor with classical Hodgkin lymphoma. J is TRBJ2-2 and V is TRBV10-3; 7 nucleotides match TRBD1. Sample: peripheral blood mononuclear cells (PBMCs), taken before the second cycle of nivolumab. In nucleotides, the CDR3 is TGTGCCATCAGTCCCGCCGGGACAGATAACACCGGGGAGCTGTTTTTT. The encoded protein is CAISPAGTDNTGELFF.